This note documents a single T cell receptor (beta chain) sequence. Its antigen is unidentified. This entry is derived from a study of T-cell memory formation after mild COVID-19. Study-wide results and limits: Clones that contracted from day 15 to 85 were balanced CD4/CD8, while later expanders leaned CD4+.

TCRdb redid the calling of the 5' RACE reads with MiXCR, one entry per CDR3 protein. The data show hundreds of thousands of distinct CDR3 sequences, about an eighth seen once. Sequencing input: PBMCs or a T cell subset sorted from them (not recorded which). The receptor was derived from a man younger than 30 who had mild COVID-19 (a few samples of this study predate the infection). Cell type and time point are not known.

This CDR3 reads CASSLKKAQYF. The CDR3 bases are TGTGCCAGCAGCTTAAAGAAGGCCCAGTACTTC. This chain joins TRBV7-9 and TRBJ2-5; no definite D call. Trimming removed 2 bases from V and 9 bases from J, with 7 bases in between. CDR1 is SEHNR, CDR2 FQNEAQ, per germline (reference sequence). The CDR3 has 11 residues.